One TCR beta chain is described in this entry. The CDR3 is 12 amino acids. V gave up 10 bases and J gave up 2 bases, with 11 bases separating them. CDR1 is MDHEN, CDR2 SYDVKM, per germline. Produced via immunoSEQ multiplex PCR; TCRdb's table is partial and in-frame only. The sample shows over 80,000 clones, about 88% of them seen only once. This entry is derived from a study of OX40 agonist ivuxolimab in advanced cancers. On the study more broadly: Of mixed ages from about 23 to 90 and averaging approximately 60 years, the group was 65% to 85% male. A partial response was reached by three patients: one with hepatocellular carcinoma and two with cutaneous melanoma.

It was autoimmune disease history or systemic immunosuppression that excluded patients. This chain links TRBV28 with TRBJ1-2; a possible D gene is TRBD1 (5 bases). The starting material was CD4+ or CD8+ T cells sorted from blood, obtained in a trial of the OX40 agonist ivuxolimab. The clonotype was recovered from an adult with an advanced solid tumor such as melanoma, head and neck, liver or kidney cancer. CDR3 in DNA: TGTGCCACCGGGGGTTCCAACTATGGCTACACCTTC. It specifies CATGGSNYGYTF.